This T cell receptor (beta chain) was recovered during a study of a mutant IDH1 vaccine in newly diagnosed glioma. Study background: Treated patients, roughly 60% male and approximately 40% female, averaged about 40 years of age. Points from the study as a whole: With respect to changes in top peripheral T cell clonotypes, pseudoprogression seemed unrelated.

As for this clone: Its specificity is not known.

This table comes from immunoSEQ multiplex PCR, and its TCRdb copy is limited to in-frame clones, with some not included. The repertoire consists of 75,000 to 100,000 clones, with 80% to 90% occurring once and the leading ten covering roughly 0.54%. Time point described: baseline, week 1 (first vaccination visit). Treatment specified: pre-vaccination baseline after standard-of-care therapy. In every donor, the tumor was a new WHO grade 3 or 4 IDH1-mutant, ATRX-lost astrocytoma. The CDR3 loop spans 17 amino acids. The germline CDR1 and CDR2 sequences are MNHEY and SMNVEV (reference sequence). Deletions cut 5 bases from V and 0 bases from J, with 14 bases between.

This chain joins TRBV27 and TRBJ2-6; D could derive from TRBD1 or TRBD2 (5 bases each). This sequence originates from a woman between 50 and 59 years old with glioma. This specimen consisted of PBMCs, obtained from a glioma patient treated with radiotherapy, temozolomide or both. The CDR3 nucleotides read TGTGCCAGCAGTCCCAGGGTGGGGAGCTCTGGGGCCAACGTCCTGACTTTC. Translated: CASSPRVGSSGANVLTF.